This TCR beta chain was found in a study of shared clonotypes between healthy human individuals. Study results and limitations: Naive subsets tended to show greater estimated richness than memory subsets. Naive CD4 clonotypes overlapped across a few donors at roughly 5%.

Produced via immunoSEQ multiplex PCR; TCRdb's table is partial and in-frame only. The sample has roughly 2.6 million clones, approximately 92% seen once. Concerning this clone itself: Its matching antigen is unknown.

Germline assignment: CDR1 SQVTM and CDR2 ANQGSEA. The CDR3 is made up of 13 amino acids. The V end lost 7 bases, the J end lost 1 base, and 12 bases lay between the germline ends. The receptor comes from a man younger than 35 in good health. The sequencing input was naive CD4+ T cells sorted from blood. Subset noted: CD45RA+ positively selected. This chain links TRBV29-1 with TRBJ2-3, with D uncertain. CDR3 sequence: CSAHLTGTDTQYF. In DNA, the CDR3 is TGCAGCGCCCACCTCACGGGCACAGATACGCAGTATTTT.